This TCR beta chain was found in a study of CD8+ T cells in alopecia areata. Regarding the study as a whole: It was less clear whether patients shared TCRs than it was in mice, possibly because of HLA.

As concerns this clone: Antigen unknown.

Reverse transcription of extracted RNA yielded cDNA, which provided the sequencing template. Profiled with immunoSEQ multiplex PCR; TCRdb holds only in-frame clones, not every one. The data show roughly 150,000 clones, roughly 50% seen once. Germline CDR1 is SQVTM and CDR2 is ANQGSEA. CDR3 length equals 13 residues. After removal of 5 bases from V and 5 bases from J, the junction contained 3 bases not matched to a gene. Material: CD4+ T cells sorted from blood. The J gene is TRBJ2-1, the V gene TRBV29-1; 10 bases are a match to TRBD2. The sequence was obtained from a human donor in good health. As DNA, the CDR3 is TGCAGCGTTAGCACTAGCGGGGACAATGAGCAGTTCTTC. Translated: CSVSTSGDNEQFF.